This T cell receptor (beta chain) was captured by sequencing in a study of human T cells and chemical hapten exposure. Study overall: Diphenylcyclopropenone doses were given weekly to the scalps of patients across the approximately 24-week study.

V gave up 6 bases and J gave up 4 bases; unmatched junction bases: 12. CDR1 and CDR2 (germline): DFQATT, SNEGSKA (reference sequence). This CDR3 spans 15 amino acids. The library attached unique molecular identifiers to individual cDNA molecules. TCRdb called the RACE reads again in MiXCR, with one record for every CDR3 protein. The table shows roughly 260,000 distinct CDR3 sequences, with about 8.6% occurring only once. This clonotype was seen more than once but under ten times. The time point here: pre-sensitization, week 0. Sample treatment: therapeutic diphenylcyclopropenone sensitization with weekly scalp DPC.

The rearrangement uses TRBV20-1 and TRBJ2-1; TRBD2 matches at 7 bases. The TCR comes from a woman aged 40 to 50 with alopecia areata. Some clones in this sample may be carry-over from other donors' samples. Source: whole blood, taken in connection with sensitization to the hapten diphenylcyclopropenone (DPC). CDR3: CSAMPPGGGYNEQFF. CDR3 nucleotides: TGCAGTGCGATGCCCCCGGGAGGAGGATACAATGAGCAGTTCTTC.